The 27 T cell receptor beta chains reported below all come from one sample, sequenced in a study of T cells in Graves' hyperthyroidism and ophthalmopathy. Amplification yielded TCR beta CDR3 regions, with RNA transcripts as the source. An initial round of RT-PCR targeting the TCR CDR3 relied on the HTBI primer set. TCRdb re-called the multiplex PCR reads through MiXCR, storing one row per CDR3 protein. This table has 620,000 or so distinct CDR3 sequences, more than 14% appearing once. Sequenced input: blood. The receptors come from a woman aged 50 to 65 with Graves' ophthalmopathy.

This clonotype occurred many times. V is TRBV19 and J is TRBJ2-1, with 13 nucleotides matching TRBD2. Trimming cost V 0 bases and J 0 bases; bases outside gene matches: 5. From germline, CDR1 is LNHDA and CDR2 SQIVND (reference sequence). This CDR3 spans 19 amino acids. The CDR3 is CASSIDGTSGISSYNEQFF. CDR3 bases: TGTGCCAGTAGTATAGATGGGACTAGCGGGATAAGCTCCTACAATGAGCAGTTCTTC.

This clonotype was counted at least ten times. The genes are TRBV11-3 and TRBJ2-7; 8 bases agree with TRBD2. The CDR3 runs to 14 residues. V lost 1 base, J lost 3 bases, and 2 bases stayed unmatched. Germline CDR1 and CDR2: SGHNT and YENEEA. CDR3 sequence reads: CASSLALAGYEQYF. CDR3 bases: TGTGCCAGCAGCTTAGCTCTAGCGGGCTACGAGCAGTACTTC. Drawing the rest from reference TRBV11-3 and TRBJ2-7, the complete variable domain is EAGVVQSPRYKIIEKKQPVAFWCNPISGHNTLYWYLQNLGQGPELLIRYENEEAVDDSQLPKDRFSAERLKGVDSTLKIQPAELGDSAVYLCASSLALAGYEQYFGPGTRLTVT.

This clonotype was counted many times. The rearrangement joins TRBV3-1 to TRBJ2-1, with TRBD2 identical over 10 bases. There are 15 residues in the CDR3. CDR1 and CDR2 from the germline V gene are LGHDT and YNNKEL (reference sequence). V lost 10 bases to trimming and J lost 0 bases; unmatched junction nucleotides: 6. CDR3 in amino acids: CATHSGRSSYNEQFF. CDR3 in DNA: TGTGCCACCCATAGCGGGAGGAGCTCCTACAATGAGCAGTTCTTC.

This clonotype has a count of ten or more. V and J are TRBV5-5 and TRBJ2-1, with D unclear. CDR1 SGHKS and CDR2 YYEKEE come from the germline V gene (reference sequence). The CDR3 is 13 amino acids. The germline V and J ends were trimmed by 6 bases and 6 bases, with 13 bases remaining between them. CDR3 in DNA: TGTGCCAGCACGAGGACCATACCCAATGAGCAGTTCTTC. Amino acid sequence: CASTRTIPNEQFF.

This chain uses TRBV3-1 with TRBJ2-4, with D unclear. The V end lost 2 bases, the J end lost 1 base, and 12 bases lay between the germline ends. There are 16 residues in the CDR3. From germline, CDR1 is LGHDT and CDR2 YNNKEL (reference sequence). The CDR3 DNA reads TGTGCCAGCAGCCAAATCAGGAAAGCCGCCAAAAACATTCAGTACTTC. This translates into CASSQIRKAAKNIQYF. The full variable domain, completed using reference TRBV3-1 and TRBJ2-4, is DTAVSQTPKYLVTQMGNDKSIKCEQNLGHDTMYWYKQDSKKFLKIMFSYNNKELIINETVPNRFSPKSPDKAHLNLHINSLELGDSAVYFCASSQIRKAAKNIQYFGAGTRLSVL.

The rearrangement links TRBV7-6 to TRBJ1-3; D not certain. The V gene's germline CDR1 is SGHVS and CDR2 FNYEAQ. Trimming removed 0 bases from V and 11 bases from J, with 11 bases in between. The CDR3 totals 13 residues. The CDR3 protein is CASSLATEKAIYF. In nucleotides, the CDR3 is TGTGCCAGCAGCTTAGCAACAGAGAAGGCCATATATTTT.

This clonotype was recorded many times. The chain is built from TRBV6-1 and TRBJ1-5; D gene ambiguous. V was cut by 4 bases and J by 3 bases, with 16 bases left in between. The germline gives CDR1 MNHNS, CDR2 SASEGT. This CDR3 comprises 16 residues. CDR3 sequence: CASSVEKWGSNQPQHF. CDR3 nucleotides: TGTGCCAGCAGTGTGGAGAAATGGGGATCCAATCAGCCCCAGCATTTT.

This clonotype has a count of ten or more. The V gene is TRBV20-1, the J gene TRBJ1-5, with D unclear. V was clipped by 5 bases and J by 2 bases, with 16 bases between them. The CDR3 is made up of 15 amino acids. Germline CDR1 DFQATT, CDR2 SNEGSKA (reference sequence). The CDR3 DNA is TGCAGTGCTGCTAGACATCCTACGGGCAATCAGCCCCAGCATTTT. This encodes CSAARHPTGNQPQHF.

There are many counts of this clonotype. The rearrangement joins TRBV5-1 to TRBJ1-2; D ambiguous. The ends were cut back, 0 bases at V and 4 bases at J, with 10 bases in the middle. CDR1 SGHRS and CDR2 YFSETQ come from the germline V gene. The length of the CDR3 is 14 residues. The CDR3 bases are TGCGCCAGCAGCTTGGAGTCGGTTAGCTATGGCTACACCTTC. It is translated as CASSLESVSYGYTF.

V and J are TRBV29-1 and TRBJ2-2; 11 positions agree with TRBD1. Germline V lookup: CDR1 SQVTM, CDR2 ANQGSEA. The CDR3 spans 14 residues. Trimming took 3 bases from V and 8 from J; bases not matched to a gene: 5. The CDR3 DNA follows: TGCAGCGTTGACCGGGACAGGGGGTCGGGGGAGCTGTTTTTT. Protein product: CSVDRDRGSGELFF.

This clonotype has only a few counts. The J gene is TRBJ2-2, the V gene TRBV11-3, with 11 bases matching TRBD1. V was pared by 2 bases and J by 5 bases, with 10 bases of the junction left unmatched. The CDR3 has 18 residues. Germline CDR1 SGHNT, CDR2 YENEEA. The CDR3 loop is CASSLPLDRGLSTGELFF. CDR3 coding DNA: TGTGCCAGCAGCTTACCCTTGGACAGGGGGCTTTCGACCGGGGAGCTGTTTTTT.

This clonotype was counted between two and nine times. The V call is TRBV20-1, the J call TRBJ2-1; 9 nucleotides line up with TRBD2. V was clipped by 2 bases and J by 4 bases; unmatched bases: 9. The germline V gene encodes CDR1 DFQATT and CDR2 SNEGSKA (reference sequence). The CDR3 is 16 residues long. The CDR3 bases are TGCAGTGCTAGAAAACATAGCGGGAGTAAATACAATGAGCAGTTCTTC. This gives the protein CSARKHSGSKYNEQFF.

V usage is TRBV6-1 and J usage is TRBJ2-3, with D possibly TRBD1 on 6 matching bases. The J call is doubtful: the DNA matches TRBJ1-5 better. This CDR3 region has 13 residues. Germline lookup yields CDR1 MNHNS and CDR2 SASEGT. Written as DNA, the CDR3 is TGTGCCAGCAGTGAGGGACCAGGGGATACGCAGCATTTT. This codes for CASSEGPGDTQHF.

This clonotype was counted at least ten times. V is TRBV5-1 and J is TRBJ1-4; possible D gene TRBD1, 6 bases. The V and J ends lost 4 bases and 6 bases respectively, with 16 bases between them. The CDR3 is 15 residues long. Germline values: CDR1 SGHRS, CDR2 YFSETQ. DNA for the CDR3: TGCGCCAGCAGCAAGAATACAGGGTTTGATGAAAAACTGTTTTTT. The encoded protein is CASSKNTGFDEKLFF.

V usage is TRBV24-1 and J usage is TRBJ2-2, with D uncertain. The V and J ends lost 10 bases and 3 bases respectively, with 11 bases between them. The CDR3 covers 13 residues. The V gene's germline CDR1 is KGHDR and CDR2 SFDVKD. CDR3 sequence (DNA): TGTGCCACAGGGCTTTTCGACACCGGGGAGCTGTTTTTT. Translated: CATGLFDTGELFF.

This clonotype was observed a few times. This likely comes from a read error, as the CDR3 has no conserved phenylalanine or tryptophan at its end. The J gene is TRBJ2-7, the V gene TRBV5-1, with 10 bases identical to TRBD1. V shed 4 bases, J shed 2 bases, and the junction held 6 bases outside the gene matches. The CDR3 sequence is 15 residues long. Germline V gene sequence: CDR1 SGHRS, CDR2 YFSETQ. The CDR3 bases are TGCGCCAGCAGCCTCGAGGGGACAGGGGCCTACGAGCAGTACCTC. Translating it yields CASSLEGTGAYEQYL.

This clonotype was observed a handful of times. The chain uses TRBV6-2 or TRBV6-3 and TRBJ1-2, with D perhaps TRBD1 (6 bases). Germline values: CDR1 MNHEY, CDR2 SVGEGT. V lost 0 bases and J lost 0, with 8 bases in between. The CDR3 extends over 15 amino acids. The CDR3 protein is CASSYSRTANYGYTF. CDR3 bases: TGTGCCAGCAGTTACTCCCGGACAGCTAACTATGGCTACACCTTC.

This clonotype was seen a few times. The gene calls are TRBV3-1 and TRBJ1-2; D gene uncertain. This CDR3 is built from 17 residues. The V gene lost 4 bases and the J gene lost 3 bases, with 21 bases spanning the gap. In germline, CDR1 is LGHDT, CDR2 YNNKEL (reference sequence). The CDR3 here is CASSRSFGGVGDYGYTF. The CDR3 DNA is TGTGCCAGCAGCCGTAGCTTTGGTGGGGTCGGGGACTATGGCTACACCTTC.

This clonotype was counted ten times or more. The CDR3 sequence: CASSLDSGSADTQYF. The CDR3 nucleotides are TGTGCCAGCAGTTTAGATAGCGGGAGCGCAGATACGCAGTATTTT. V and J are TRBV6-1 and TRBJ2-3; 9 bases fit TRBD2. The germline V gene has CDR1 MNHNS and CDR2 SASEGT. The V gene end was trimmed by 5 bases and the J gene end by 4 bases; junction bases not matched to a gene: 7. The CDR3 has 15 amino acids.

This clonotype has a count of ten or more. The V call is TRBV10-3, the J call TRBJ1-1; D unresolved. This CDR3 comprises 14 residues. The germline V gene has CDR1 ENHRY and CDR2 SYGVKD. The V end was cut by 1 base, the J end by 1 base, with 7 bases between. The chain's CDR3 is CAISEFGKNTEAFF. DNA of the CDR3: TGTGCCATCAGTGAGTTTGGGAAGAACACTGAAGCTTTCTTT.

V and J are TRBV4-3 and TRBJ2-6; D unresolved. The germline CDR1 and CDR2 sequences are LGHNA and YSLEER. V was pared by 3 bases and J by 0 bases, with 12 bases between. The CDR3 consists of 17 residues. The CDR3 DNA follows: TGCGCCAGCAGCCATGATTTAACCCTCTCTGGGGCCAACGTCCTGACTTTC. Translating it yields CASSHDLTLSGANVLTF.

This clonotype was counted between two and nine times. The V call is TRBV14, the J call TRBJ2-7; no clear D. The germline CDR1 and CDR2 sequences are SGHDN and FVKESK. The CDR3 runs to 16 residues. Deletions cut 1 base from V and 1 base from J, with 14 bases between. CDR3 sequence: CASSQVGTALSYEQYF. As DNA, the CDR3 is TGTGCCAGCAGCCAAGTGGGAACAGCGCTATCCTACGAGCAGTACTTC.

This sequence joins TRBV19 and TRBJ1-1; TRBD1 might be the D (6 bases). Trimming removed 5 bases from V and 10 bases from J, with 17 bases in between. This CDR3 spans 13 amino acids. Germline values: CDR1 LNHDA, CDR2 SQIVND (reference sequence). Here the CDR3 reads CASSEQGGYGAFF. For the CDR3, the DNA is TGTGCCAGTAGTGAACAGGGCGGGTACGGAGCTTTCTTT.

This clonotype appeared many times. The J gene is TRBJ2-5, the V gene TRBV3-2; the D call in the table, TRBD1, was not verified against the DNA. TRBV3-2 is an annotated pseudogene. This CDR3 has 16 amino acids. CDR3 residues: CASSVGTGGGRETQYF. The CDR3 DNA reads as TGTGCCAGCAGTGTCGGGACAGGGGGCGGTCGGGAGACCCAGTACTTC.

This clonotype has ten or more counts. V and J are TRBV2 and TRBJ2-6; no reliable D call. Germline V CDR1 and CDR2: SNHLY, FYNNEI. V dropped 3 bases and J dropped 0 bases, with 3 bases sitting between them. CDR3 length equals 14 residues. CDR3 sequence reads: CASSEYSGANVLTF. CDR3 bases: TGTGCCAGCAGTGAGTACTCTGGGGCCAACGTCCTGACTTTC.

The V gene is TRBV5-1, the J gene TRBJ1-4; 7 nucleotides line up with TRBD1. Germline V gene sequence: CDR1 SGHRS, CDR2 YFSETQ. This CDR3 has 15 amino acids. Trimming took 4 bases from V and 4 from J; bases not matched to a gene: 7. The CDR3 DNA sequence: TGCGCCAGCAGCCGACAGGGTTTTAATAATGAAAAACTGTTTTTT. This codes for CASSRQGFNNEKLFF.

The chain joins TRBV7-9 to TRBJ2-1, with 9 bases identical to TRBD1. The ends lost 7 bases at V and 7 bases at J; junction bases unmatched: 8. This CDR3 is built from 14 residues. Looked up from germline, CDR1 is SEHNR and CDR2 is FQNEAQ (reference sequence). For the CDR3, the DNA is TGTGCCAGCACGTCCGGGACAGGGTTGAATGAGCAGTTCTTC. Its protein is CASTSGTGLNEQFF.